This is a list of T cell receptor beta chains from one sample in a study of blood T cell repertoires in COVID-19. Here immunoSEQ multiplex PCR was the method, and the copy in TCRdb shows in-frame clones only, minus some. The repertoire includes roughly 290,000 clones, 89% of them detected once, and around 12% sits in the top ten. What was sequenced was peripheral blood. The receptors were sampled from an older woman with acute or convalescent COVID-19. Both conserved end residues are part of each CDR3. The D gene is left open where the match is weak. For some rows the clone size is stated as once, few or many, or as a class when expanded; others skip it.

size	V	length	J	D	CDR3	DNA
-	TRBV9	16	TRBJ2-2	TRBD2	CASSVVASGGAGELFF	TGTGCCAGCAGCGTAGTGGCTAGCGGGGGGGCCGGGGAGCTGTTTTTT
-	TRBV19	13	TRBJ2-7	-	CASSISTEYEQYF	TGTGCCAGTAGTATTAGCACCGAATACGAGCAGTACTTC
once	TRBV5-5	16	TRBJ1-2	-	CASSFGDIQGYYGYTF	TGTGCCAGCAGCTTCGGAGATATCCAGGGCTACTATGGCTACACCTTC
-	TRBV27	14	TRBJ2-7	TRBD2	CASSLQLAGYEQYF	TGTGCCAGCAGTTTACAACTAGCGGGGTACGAGCAGTACTTC
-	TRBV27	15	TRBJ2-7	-	CASSLKGGVAYEQYF	TGTGCCAGCAGTTTAAAGGGGGGGGTTGCCTACGAGCAGTACTTC
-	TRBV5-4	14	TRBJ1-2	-	CASSLPGYNYGYTF	TGTGCCAGCAGCTTGCCAGGGTATAACTATGGCTACACCTTC
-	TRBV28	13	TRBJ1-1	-	CASRQTGNTEAFF	TGTGCCAGCAGGCAGACAGGGAACACTGAAGCTTTCTTT
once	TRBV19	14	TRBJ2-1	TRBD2	CASSAGLAGSEQFF	TGTGCCAGTAGTGCGGGACTAGCGGGGAGTGAGCAGTTCTTC
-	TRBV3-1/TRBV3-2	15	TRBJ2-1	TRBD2	CASRRRTSGSDRQFF	TGTGCCAGCAGACGACGGACTAGCGGGAGTGATAGGCAGTTCTTC
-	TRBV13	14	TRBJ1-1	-	CASSLLARRGQAFF	TGTGCCAGCAGCTTATTGGCGCGGAGGGGCCAAGCTTTCTTT
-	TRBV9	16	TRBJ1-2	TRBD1	CASSEGQGVSNYGYTF	TGTGCCAGCAGCGAAGGACAGGGGGTATCTAACTATGGCTACACCTTC
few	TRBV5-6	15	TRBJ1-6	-	CASSLYRDPNSPLHF	TGTGCCAGCAGCTTGTACAGGGATCCCAATTCACCCCTCCACTTT
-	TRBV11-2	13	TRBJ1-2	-	CASNTGQNYGYTF	TGTGCCAGCAACACCGGACAGAACTATGGCTACACCTTC
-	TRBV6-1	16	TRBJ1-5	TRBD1	CASSDRDRGRNQPQHF	TGTGCCAGCAGTGACAGAGACAGGGGGCGAAATCAGCCCCAGCATTTT
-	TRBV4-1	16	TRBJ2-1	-	CASSHPRGRAGDEQFF	TGCGCCAGCAGCCACCCCCGGGGAAGAGCAGGCGATGAGCAGTTCTTC
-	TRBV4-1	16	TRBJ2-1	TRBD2	CASSPPGTSGTYEQFF	TGCGCCAGCAGCCCCCCCGGGACTAGCGGGACCTATGAGCAGTTCTTC
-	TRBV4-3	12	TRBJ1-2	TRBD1	CASSRTGTGYTF	TGCGCCAGCAGCCGGACAGGGACCGGCTACACCTTC
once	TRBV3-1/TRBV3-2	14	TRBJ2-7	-	CASSQGSGPYEQYF	TGTGCCAGCAGCCAAGGATCCGGTCCCTACGAGCAGTACTTC
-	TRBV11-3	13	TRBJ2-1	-	CASSSGVGEGQFF	TGTGCCAGCAGCTCAGGGGTAGGGGAAGGGCAGTTCTTC
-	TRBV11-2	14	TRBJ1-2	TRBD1	CASSLETGAYGYTF	TGTGCCAGCAGCTTAGAGACAGGGGCCTATGGCTACACCTTC
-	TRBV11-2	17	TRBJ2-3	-	CASSLGWSILATDTQYF	TGTGCCAGCAGCCTCGGTTGGAGCATACTAGCTACAGATACGCAGTATTTT
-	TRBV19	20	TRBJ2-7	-	CASSSRFPDRDTILGYEQYF	TGTGCCAGTAGTTCCAGGTTTCCAGACAGAGATACCATCCTCGGTTACGAGCAGTACTTC
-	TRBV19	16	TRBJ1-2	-	CASSHAPDSFNYGYTF	TGTGCCAGTAGTCACGCACCGGACAGTTTTAACTATGGCTACACCTTC
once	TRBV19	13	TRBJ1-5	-	CASSMQGIQPQHF	TGTGCCAGTAGTATGCAGGGGATTCAGCCCCAGCATTTT
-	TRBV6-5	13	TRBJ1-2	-	CASSITTNYGYTF	TGTGCCAGCAGTATCACAACTAACTATGGCTACACCTTC
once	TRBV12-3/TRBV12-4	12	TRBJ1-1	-	CASSPLDTEAFF	TGTGCCAGCAGTCCCCTCGACACTGAAGCTTTCTTT
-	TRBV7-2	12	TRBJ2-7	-	CASSLGGLERYF	TGTGCCAGCAGCTTAGGGGGCCTTGAGCGGTACTTC
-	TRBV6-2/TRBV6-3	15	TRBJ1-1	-	CASSYSGRGRTEAFF	TGTGCCAGCAGTTACTCTGGGCGAGGGAGGACTGAAGCTTTCTTT
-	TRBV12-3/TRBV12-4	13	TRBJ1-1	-	CASRDTGNTEAFF	TGTGCCAGCAGGGATACAGGGAACACTGAAGCTTTCTTT
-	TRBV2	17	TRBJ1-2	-	CASSERRRQSPFYGYTF	TGTGCCAGCAGTGAACGGAGGCGACAATCACCCTTCTATGGCTACACCTTC
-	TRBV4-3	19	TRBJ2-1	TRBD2	CASSQGTLAGLSSYNEQFF	TGCGCCAGCAGCCAAGGGACGCTAGCGGGATTAAGCTCCTACAATGAGCAGTTCTTC
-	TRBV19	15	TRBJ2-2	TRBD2	CASAFGLANTGELFF	TGTGCCAGTGCCTTTGGACTAGCCAACACCGGGGAGCTGTTTTTT
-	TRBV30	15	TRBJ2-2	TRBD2	CAWASGAWDTGELFF	TGTGCCTGGGCTAGCGGGGCCTGGGACACCGGGGAGCTGTTTTTT